Sequencing of this TCR beta chain was carried out in a study of metastatic and nonmetastatic thyroid tumors (dated by TCRdb to about 2020). Looking at the study overall: Repertoires from peripheral blood and from tumor or nodule tissue samples of malignant and benign thyroid patients were compared. Paper-wide results and their limitations: In both blood and tumor samples, malignant tumors were reported to have significantly higher TCR beta diversity than benign nodules.

Libraries were prepared through PCR. The run used an Illumina HiSeq 4000. The TCR beta-chain CDR3 region of each patient was profiled by high-throughput sequencing. Processing in the source paper ran as follows. CDR3 differences across clinicopathological groups were used to build a classifier for discriminating distant-metastatic papillary thyroid cancer patients. The Shannon index was used to assess repertoire diversity, and the Morisita-Horn index was used to assess tumor-blood repertoire similarity. TCRdb trimmed the raw reads at Q25, called clones with MiXCR and kept productive beta chains. The V and J calls and clone size are TCRdb's, not the authors'. The sample table holds about 33,000 clones, of which 18% were seen once. Roughly 12% of the sample is in the top ten clones. Before undergoing thyroid surgery, none of the patients had been given any kind of treatment. Patient clinical samples collected from about 2012 to 2019 were retrospectively analysed using T-cell receptor beta sequencing.

This clone was counted at least ten times. This clone's antigen is unknown. Within one base of it there is no much larger clone, and no base qualities were kept. Trimming removed 11 bases from V and 0 bases from J; the gene matches leave 10 bases unexplained. The germline V gene sets CDR1 to SNHLY and CDR2 to FYNNEI. The CDR3 runs 14 amino acids, cysteine and phenylalanine included. Only CDR3 DNA is held: 42 bases, read in frame from base 1. Rearrangement joined TRBV2 to TRBJ2-7; TRBD1 fits 7 bases in the junction. The TCR comes from a male donor with papillary thyroid cancer or a benign thyroid nodule (not recorded which). Some clones in this sample may be carry-over from other donors' samples. The sample comprised blood. Here the CDR3 is given as CAGKRTGSSYEQYF. The DNA sequence is as follows: TGTGCCGGGAAAAGGACAGGAAGCTCCTACGAGCAGTACTTC.